This T cell receptor beta chain was captured by sequencing in a study of T cells in Graves' hyperthyroidism and ophthalmopathy. Study-level background: Peripheral blood was collected at initial diagnosis, before any treatment. Findings of the study overall: Before onset, by a median of approximately 6.8 months, the model predicted ophthalmopathy. Most expanded thyroid clonotypes above 0.001 recurred in blood.

Trimming removed 7 bases at V and 0 bases at J, with 22 bases between. Germline values: CDR1 SGHRS, CDR2 YFSETQ. The CDR3 is 17 amino acids. Each person with ophthalmopathy scored at least 3 on the Clinical Activity Score, reached NOSPECS grade 4 or higher, and had been ill under 3 months. Using RNA transcripts as the source, TCR beta CDR3 regions were amplified. An initial round of RT-PCR targeting the TCR CDR3 relied on the HTBI primer set. TCRdb processed the multiplex PCR reads anew with MiXCR; each CDR3 protein has one entry. Of around 56,000 distinct CDR3 sequences listed, approximately 50% are singletons. Ten or more counts support this clonotype. The antigen is not known.

The specimen was blood. This TCR derives from a woman between 55 and 75 years old with Graves' ophthalmopathy. The V and J genes are TRBV5-1 and TRBJ1-1; D is perhaps TRBD1 (5 bases). The CDR3, as DNA: TGCGCCAGCGTCCCGGGACTGGACCCGTTCATGAACACTGAAGCTTTCTTT. Its translation is CASVPGLDPFMNTEAFF.